This T cell receptor (beta chain) was found in a study of control samples from healthy donors and cancer patients. The data were produced by immunoSEQ multiplex PCR, yet TCRdb's version contains in-frame clones alone and is incomplete. Counted here are 160,000 or so clones, under 96% occurring once; the ten biggest clones make up just over 1%. The TCR sequence derives from a woman under 40 in good health. Specimen: blood.

CDR3 region: CASSALGSGYTF. As DNA, the CDR3 is TGTGCCAGCAGTGCCCTGGGGAGTGGCTACACCTTC. The V call is TRBV6-1, the J call TRBJ1-2, with D unresolved. From germline, CDR1 is MNHNS and CDR2 SASEGT. The CDR3 sequence is 12 residues long. Trimming stripped 4 bases from V and 7 bases from J, with 10 bases between.